The 28 T cell receptor beta chains below were found in one sample sequenced in a study of blood T cell repertoires in COVID-19 (TCRdb year 2020). Libraries were built with the immunoSEQ multiplex PCR assay. The immuneACCESS repertoire file appears here via TCRdb, limited to in-frame rearrangements. These files lack a portion of the clones; in checked studies, under half of the deficit traces to unresolved V genes, and the cause of the others is not known. The table for this sample lists roughly 390,000 clones; more than 70% of them were counted only once. The ten largest clones add up to about 10% of the sample. The source material was peripheral blood. These receptor sequences come from a young woman with COVID-19, enrolled during active disease.

V gene TRBV28 combines with J gene TRBJ2-5, with 10 bases aligning to TRBD1. CDR1 and CDR2 (germline): MDHEN, SYDVKM. J lost 5 bases, V lost 4 bases, and 13 bases had no gene match. The CDR3 is 17 amino acids. CDR3 loop: CASSSGETGGVRETQYF. CDR3 DNA: TGTGCCAGCAGTTCAGGGGAGACAGGGGGCGTCCGGGAGACCCAGTACTTC.

This clone is a singleton in its sample. The genes are TRBV29-1 and TRBJ2-7; D uncertain. Germline V gene lookup returns CDR1 SQVTM and CDR2 ANQGSEA. Trimming pared 3 bases from V and 7 bases from J, leaving 13 bases between. The CDR3 has 12 amino acids. The CDR3 DNA sequence: TGCAGCGTTGATGACTCGGAATCGGAGCAGTACTTC. Amino acids: CSVDDSESEQYF.

This clone occurred once. V is TRBV29-1 and J is TRBJ2-5; TRBD1 aligns across 8 bases. The CDR3 sequence is 15 residues long. The J segment lost 0 bases and the V segment lost 0 bases, leaving 3 bases of the junction unmatched. Looked up from germline, CDR1 is SQVTM and CDR2 is ANQGSEA. This CDR3 is CSVEESGGDQETQYF. CDR3 nucleotides: TGCAGCGTTGAAGAATCAGGGGGCGACCAAGAGACCCAGTACTTC.

The chain has TRBV18 and TRBJ1-4; TRBD1 aligns across 7 bases. Per germline, CDR1 KGHSH and CDR2 LQKENI. The V and J ends lost 4 bases and 5 bases, in that order; junction bases with no gene match: 7. CDR3 length equals 15 residues. The CDR3 DNA is TGTGCCAGCTCACACGACAGGGACCTAAATGAAAAACTGTTTTTT. It codes for CASSHDRDLNEKLFF.

The chain employs TRBV30 and TRBJ1-2; D is undetermined. The V end was cut by 2 bases, the J end by 5 bases, with 6 bases between. Germline V gives CDR1 GTSNPN, CDR2 SVGIG (reference sequence). The CDR3 is 11 amino acids. This chain's CDR3 is CAWSNIYGYTF. In DNA form, the CDR3 reads TGTGCCTGGAGTAATATATATGGCTACACCTTC.

This chain joins TRBV18 and TRBJ2-7, with 9 bases identical to TRBD1. V dropped 2 bases and J dropped 4; count of bases not matched to a gene: 6. The germline CDR1 and CDR2 sequences are KGHSH and LQKENI. The CDR3 spans 15 residues. As DNA, the CDR3 is TGTGCCAGCTCACCAACAACAGGGGGCGGGTACGAGCAGTACTTC. This translates into CASSPTTGGGYEQYF.

The chain uses TRBV19 and TRBJ2-1, with 10 bases aligning to TRBD1. Germline values: CDR1 LNHDA, CDR2 SQIVND (reference sequence). V gave up 6 bases and J gave up 4 bases; unmatched junction bases: 6. This CDR3 comprises 15 residues. CDR3 protein: CASRQDRGAYNEQFF. The CDR3 DNA follows: TGTGCCAGTAGGCAGGACAGGGGGGCATACAATGAGCAGTTCTTC.

V is TRBV27 and J is TRBJ2-7, with D uncertain. Between the trimmed V and J ends, which lost 1 base and 0 bases, there was a span of 13 bases. This CDR3 has 16 amino acids. Germline V gives CDR1 MNHEY, CDR2 SMNVEV (reference sequence). Written as DNA, the CDR3 is TGTGCCAGCAGTTTATTTCCCACAGAGAGCTCCTACGAGCAGTACTTC. Translating gives CASSLFPTESSYEQYF.

This clone was seen a single time. The chain joins TRBV5-1 to TRBJ2-2; TRBD2 matches 11 bases. After removal of 3 bases from V and 0 bases from J, the junction contained 4 bases not matched to a gene. Looked up from germline, CDR1 is SGHRS and CDR2 is YFSETQ. The CDR3 runs to 17 residues. Here the CDR3 reads CASSWKLAGANTGELFF. CDR3 nucleotide sequence: TGCGCCAGCAGCTGGAAACTAGCGGGAGCGAACACCGGGGAGCTGTTTTTT.

The chain joins TRBV9 to TRBJ2-5; D ambiguous. Germline V gene lookup returns CDR1 SGDLS and CDR2 YYNGEE. Trimming took off 0 bases at V and 0 bases at J, with 12 bases between the two ends. CDR3 length: 16 residues. Here the CDR3 DNA reads TGTGCCAGCAGCGTAGCTGGCGGAGATTACCAAGAGACCCAGTACTTC. This translates into CASSVAGGDYQETQYF.

V and J are TRBV5-4 and TRBJ2-6; TRBD1 matches at 9 bases. From germline, CDR1 is SGHNT and CDR2 YYREEE (reference sequence). CDR3 length: 17 amino acids. J gave up 2 bases and V 2 bases, and 5 bases lay outside the gene matches. The CDR3 region is CASSLADRGAGANVLTF. DNA for the CDR3: TGTGCCAGCAGCTTAGCGGACAGGGGTGCTGGGGCCAACGTCCTGACTTTC.

The rearrangement uses TRBV5-4 and TRBJ1-6, with D maybe TRBD1 (6 bases). The CDR3 has 17 amino acids. Germline CDR1 is SGHNT and CDR2 is YYREEE (reference sequence). Trimming removed 0 bases from V and 5 bases from J, with 15 bases in between. CDR3 nucleotide sequence: TGTGCCAGCAGCTTGGCACTACAGGGAAGAAATAATTCACCCCTCCACTTT. Translated: CASSLALQGRNNSPLHF. The complete variable domain, with remaining parts taken from reference TRBV5-4 and TRBJ1-6, reads ETGVTQSPTHLIKTRGQQVTLRCSSQSGHNTVSWYQQALGQGPQFIFQYYREEENGRGNFPPRFSGLQFPNYSSELNVNALELDDSALYLCASSLALQGRNNSPLHFGNGTRLTVT.

The J gene is TRBJ2-7, the V gene TRBV18; no reliable D call. This CDR3 comprises 13 residues. Trimming took off 3 bases at V and 1 base at J, with 7 bases between the two ends. CDR1 is KGHSH, CDR2 LQKENI, per germline. The CDR3 sequence: CASSPAKSYEQYF. As DNA, the CDR3 is TGTGCCAGCTCACCTGCGAAATCCTACGAGCAGTACTTC.

J is TRBJ2-7 and V is TRBV18; 8 bases map to TRBD1. The germline V gene has CDR1 KGHSH and CDR2 LQKENI. The trim removed 3 bases at V and 7 bases at J, leaving 2 bases unmatched. CDR3 length: 12 residues. DNA of the CDR3: TGTGCCAGCTCACCCGGACAGGGAGAGCAGTACTTC. It yields the protein CASSPGQGEQYF.

DNA for the CDR3: TGTGCCAGTAGTATGGCAGGGGGCAATCAGCCCCAGCATTTT. Protein: CASSMAGGNQPQHF. The V gene is TRBV19, the J gene TRBJ1-5, with a possible D match to TRBD1 (6 bases). In germline, CDR1 is LNHDA, CDR2 SQIVND (reference sequence). The CDR3 runs 14 residues. V shed 3 bases and J shed 2 bases, with 8 bases lying between them. Full variable domain (remainder filled in from reference TRBV19 and TRBJ1-5): DGGITQSPKYLFRKEGQNVTLSCEQNLNHDAMYWYRQDPGQGLRLIYYSQIVNDFQKGDIAEGYSVSREKKESFPLTVTSAQKNPTAFYLCASSMAGGNQPQHFGDGTRLSIL.

The rearrangement uses TRBV9 and TRBJ2-7, with TRBD2 matching 11 bases. V shed 4 bases, J shed 1 base, and the junction held 4 bases outside the gene matches. CDR3 length: 15 residues. Germline V gives CDR1 SGDLS, CDR2 YYNGEE. The CDR3 loop is CASSRGTSGSYEQYF. CDR3 sequence (DNA): TGTGCCAGCAGCAGAGGGACTAGCGGTTCCTACGAGCAGTACTTC.

The chain combines TRBV5-1 with TRBJ2-1; the match to TRBD2 covers 10 bases. The CDR3 has 16 amino acids. Germline trimming cut 4 bases from V and 2 bases from J; bases unmatched to any gene: 6. Germline V gives CDR1 SGHRS, CDR2 YFSETQ. DNA of the CDR3: TGCGCCAGCAGCGAGTCAGCGGGAGGGCCCTACAATGAGCAGTTCTTC. It specifies CASSESAGGPYNEQFF. The whole variable domain, filled in from reference TRBV5-1 and TRBJ2-1, reads KAGVTQTPRYLIKTRGQQVTLSCSPISGHRSVSWYQQTPGQGLQFLFEYFSETQRNKGNFPGRFSGRQFSNSRSEMNVSTLELGDSALYLCASSESAGGPYNEQFFGPGTRLTVL.

The chain is built from TRBV15 and TRBJ1-2; TRBD1 might be the D (6 bases). CDR1 is LNHNV and CDR2 is YYDKDF in the germline V gene (reference sequence). V was shortened by 1 base and J by 13 bases, with 13 bases between the two germline ends. CDR3 length: 12 amino acids. In nucleotides, the CDR3 is TGTGCCACCAGCAGAGCAGAGGGGGAGTCCACCTTC. Protein product: CATSRAEGESTF.

This clone was picked up one time. The chain combines TRBV11-2 with TRBJ2-2; 11 bases agree with TRBD1. Germline trimming cut 2 bases from V and 7 bases from J; bases unmatched to any gene: 6. The CDR3 is 16 amino acids. Per the germline V gene, CDR1 is SGHAT and CDR2 is FQNNGV. CDR3 bases: TGTGCCAGCAGCTTATTTGGGACAGGGGGGTACGGGGAGCTGTTTTTT. Translation gives CASSLFGTGGYGELFF.

This clone was seen only a few times. Other DNA sequences in the sample encode the same CDR3. The rearrangement joins TRBV7-9 to TRBJ2-3; the match to TRBD1 covers 8 bases. This CDR3 spans 14 amino acids. Germline CDR1 SEHNR, CDR2 FQNEAQ (reference sequence). V lost 7 bases, J lost 0 bases, and 3 bases stayed unmatched. CDR3 amino acids: CASTRQGSTDTQYF. The DNA for the CDR3 is TGTGCCAGCACCAGACAGGGGAGCACAGATACGCAGTATTTT.

This CDR3 reads CSVETPSYEQYF. DNA for the CDR3: TGCAGCGTTGAGACACCCTCCTACGAGCAGTACTTC. This rearrangement joins TRBV29-1 to TRBJ2-7; D is uncertain. Germline CDR1 reads SQVTM; CDR2 reads ANQGSEA. The CDR3 runs to 12 residues. Trimming took 3 bases from V and 0 from J, leaving 6 bases between them.

This chain joins TRBV7-3 and TRBJ2-5; TRBD2 agrees at 7 bases. Germline CDR1 and CDR2: SGHTA and FQGTGA. The CDR3 covers 15 residues. Germline trimming cut 5 bases from V and 2 bases from J; bases unmatched to any gene: 8. The CDR3 sequence: CASSEGLVGQETQYF. The CDR3 DNA reads TGTGCCAGCAGCGAAGGACTAGTCGGTCAAGAGACCCAGTACTTC.

The rearrangement links TRBV4-1 to TRBJ2-4; 7 bases fit TRBD2. The germline V gene encodes CDR1 MGHRA and CDR2 YSYEKL. This CDR3 is built from 15 residues. V shed 4 bases, J shed 5 bases, and the junction held 8 bases outside the gene matches. The CDR3 is CASSPLGRAENIQYF. The CDR3 nucleotides read TGCGCCAGCAGCCCCCTGGGGAGGGCGGAAAACATTCAGTACTTC.

The gene calls are TRBV7-2 and TRBJ2-1; a possible D gene is TRBD2 (6 bases). The CDR3 runs 14 residues. CDR1 is SGHTA, CDR2 FQGNSA, per germline. Trimming took off 11 bases at V and 6 bases at J, with 20 bases between the two ends. The CDR3 region has the DNA TGTGCCGGAACTCCGGGACTGGAGACCAATGAGCAGTTCTTC. Its protein product is CAGTPGLETNEQFF.

The chain couples TRBV11-2 to TRBJ2-5; tentative D call: TRBD2 (5 bases). The CDR3 length is 13 residues. Germline assignment: CDR1 SGHAT and CDR2 FQNNGV. V was cut by 8 bases and J by 8 bases, with 18 bases left in between. The CDR3: CASGPEGFETQYF. The DNA of the CDR3 is TGTGCCAGCGGCCCAGAGGGTTTCGAAACCCAGTACTTC.

This chain connects TRBV6-6 to TRBJ1-1; 7 bases map to TRBD1. CDR1 is MNHNY and CDR2 is SVGAGI in the germline V gene (reference sequence). CDR3 size: 14 residues. V shed 7 bases and J 0 bases; nucleotides not matched to a gene: 5. CDR3 in amino acids: CASIVTGLNTEAFF. CDR3 sequence (DNA): TGTGCCAGCATTGTGACAGGGCTGAACACTGAAGCTTTCTTT.

The chain recombines TRBV29-1 with TRBJ2-7; D may be TRBD2 (6 bases). Germline V gene data show CDR1 as SQVTM and CDR2 as ANQGSEA. Deletions cut 4 bases from V and 4 bases from J, with 17 bases between. The CDR3 contains 14 residues. The CDR3 bases are TGCAGCGTTGGCGCCGAGGGAGGTCTATACGAGCAGTACTTC. Protein sequence: CSVGAEGGLYEQYF.

The gene calls are TRBV5-5 and TRBJ1-2; D is ambiguous. CDR1 and CDR2 (germline): SGHKS, YYEKEE (reference sequence). Trimming pared 4 bases from V and 0 bases from J, leaving 13 bases between. This CDR3 is 15 amino acids long. The CDR3 loop is CASSAPGGTNYGYTF. The DNA for the CDR3 is TGTGCCAGCAGCGCCCCGGGCGGGACTAACTATGGCTACACCTTC.